The clone carrying this T cell receptor beta chain was seen many times. Its antigen is as yet unknown. TCR beta CDR3 sequences were amplified from RNA transcripts. TCR CDR3 regions were first amplified by RT-PCR with HTBI primers. TCRdb re-analysed the multiplex PCR reads in MiXCR, keeping a single row per CDR3 protein. The data show about 280,000 distinct CDR3 sequences, less than 30% seen once. The data were obtained in a study of T cells in Graves' hyperthyroidism and ophthalmopathy. Study conclusions and caveats: Ophthalmopathy was identified by the model a median roughly six months ahead of onset.

Patients aged 18 to 65 with hyperthyroidism were newly diagnosed, with duration under 2 months. Diagnostic assessment was based on clinical symptoms, serum thyroxine and TRAb, thyroid ultrasound and orbital computed tomography. Blood dates from first hyperthyroidism diagnosis, before any ophthalmopathy symptoms. V was pared by 3 bases and J by 2 bases, with 4 bases between. This CDR3 has 13 amino acids. Looked up from germline, CDR1 is SGHDN and CDR2 is FVKESK. V usage is TRBV14 and J usage is TRBJ2-2; D unclear. The sequence came from a man aged 35 to 55 with Graves' hyperthyroidism that later progressed to Graves' ophthalmopathy. Sequencing was performed on blood. CDR3 sequence: CASSHLNTGELFF. The CDR3 nucleotides read TGTGCCAGCAGCCACCTAAACACCGGGGAGCTGTTTTTT. The whole variable domain, filled in from reference TRBV14 and TRBJ2-2, reads EAGVTQFPSHSVIEKGQTVTLRCDPISGHDNLYWYRRVMGKEIKFLLHFVKESKQDESGMPNNRFLAERTGGTYSTLKVQPAELEDSGVYFCASSHLNTGELFFGEGSRLTVL.